This T cell receptor (beta chain) was documented in a study of metastatic and nonmetastatic thyroid tumors. The V and J ends lost 0 bases and 0 bases respectively, with 6 bases between them. Germline assignment: CDR1 SGHAT and CDR2 FQNNGV. This CDR3 comprises 14 residues. Each patient came to thyroid surgery without any prior treatment (of any kind). Original methodology: Across clinicopathological groups, CDR3 differences served as the basis for building a distant-metastasis classifier for papillary thyroid cancer. TCRdb re-called clones via MiXCR from the PCR reads. The V and J calls follow TCRdb's processing rather than the paper's. The sample carries roughly 15,000 clones, roughly 24% recorded once. Only a few counts were recorded for this clone.

The sample was tumor tissue. The receptor's source is a female donor with papillary thyroid cancer or a benign thyroid nodule (not recorded which). Some clones in this sample may be carry-over from other donors' samples. V gene TRBV11-2 combines with J gene TRBJ2-7; no definite D call. The CDR3 is CASSLEHNSYEQYF. The DNA of the CDR3 is TGTGCCAGCAGCTTAGAGCATAACTCCTACGAGCAGTACTTC.